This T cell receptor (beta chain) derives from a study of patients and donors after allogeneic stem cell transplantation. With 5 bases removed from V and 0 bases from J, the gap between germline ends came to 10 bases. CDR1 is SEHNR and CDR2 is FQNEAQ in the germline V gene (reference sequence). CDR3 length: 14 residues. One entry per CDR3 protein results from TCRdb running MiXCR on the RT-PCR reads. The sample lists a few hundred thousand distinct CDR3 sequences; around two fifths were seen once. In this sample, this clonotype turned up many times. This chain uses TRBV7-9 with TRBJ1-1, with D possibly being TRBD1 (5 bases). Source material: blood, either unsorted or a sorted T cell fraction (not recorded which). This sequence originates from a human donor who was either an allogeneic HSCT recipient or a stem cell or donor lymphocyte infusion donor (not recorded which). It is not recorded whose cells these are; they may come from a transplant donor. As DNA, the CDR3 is TGTGCCAGCAGCCCCGGGACGGTGAACACTGAAGCTTTCTTT. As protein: CASSPGTVNTEAFF. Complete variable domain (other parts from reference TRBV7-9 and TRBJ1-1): DTGVSQNPRHKITKRGQNVTFRCDPISEHNRLYWYRQTLGQGPEFLTYFQNEAQLEKSRLLSDRFSAERPKGSFSTLEIQRTEQGDSAMYLCASSPGTVNTEAFFGQGTRLTVV.